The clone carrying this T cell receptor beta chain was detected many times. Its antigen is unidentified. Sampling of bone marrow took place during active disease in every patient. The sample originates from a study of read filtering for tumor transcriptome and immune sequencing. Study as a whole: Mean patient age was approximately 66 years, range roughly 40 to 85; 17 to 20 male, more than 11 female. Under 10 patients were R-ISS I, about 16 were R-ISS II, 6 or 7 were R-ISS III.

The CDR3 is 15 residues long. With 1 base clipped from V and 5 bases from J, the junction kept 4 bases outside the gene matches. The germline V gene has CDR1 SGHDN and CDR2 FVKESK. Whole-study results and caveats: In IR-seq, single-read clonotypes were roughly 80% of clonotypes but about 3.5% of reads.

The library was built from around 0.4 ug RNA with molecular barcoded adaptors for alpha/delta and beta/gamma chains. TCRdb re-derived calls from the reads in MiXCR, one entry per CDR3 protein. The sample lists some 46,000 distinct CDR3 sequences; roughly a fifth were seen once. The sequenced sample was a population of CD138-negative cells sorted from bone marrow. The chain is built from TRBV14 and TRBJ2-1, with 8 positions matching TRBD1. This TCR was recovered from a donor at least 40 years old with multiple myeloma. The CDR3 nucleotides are TGTGCCAGCAGCCAAGTGGGACAGGAGGACAATGAGCAGTTCTTC. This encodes CASSQVGQEDNEQFF. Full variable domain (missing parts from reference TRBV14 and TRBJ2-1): EAGVTQFPSHSVIEKGQTVTLRCDPISGHDNLYWYRRVMGKEIKFLLHFVKESKQDESGMPNNRFLAERTGGTYSTLKVQPAELEDSGVYFCASSQVGQEDNEQFFGPGTRLTVL.